These 19 T cell receptor beta chains share one sample of origin, sequenced in a study of T-cell reconstitution after alpha-beta-depleted transplantation in children. Preparation of the TCRbeta library was carried out with unique molecular identifiers. TCRdb reprocessed the PCR reads with MiXCR, giving one entry per CDR3 protein. The sample consists of 500,000 or so distinct CDR3 sequences, roughly 11% of them appearing once. This sample comprised PBMCs, mostly from graft donor cells, obtained 180 days after TCRalphabeta/CD19-depleted stem cell transplant. The origin of the receptors is a female patient between 2 and 10 years old who had a stem cell transplant for aplastic anemia, so the T cells may come from the graft donor.

The V and J genes are TRBV5-1 and TRBJ1-3, with D uncertain. Germline-derived CDR1 and CDR2 are SGHRS and YFSETQ. The V end lost 4 bases, the J end lost 0 bases, and 14 bases lay between the germline ends. CDR3 length: 16 residues. CDR3 in amino acids: CASSLPGGNSGNTIYF. The CDR3 nucleotides read TGCGCCAGCAGCCTCCCCGGAGGGAACTCTGGAAACACCATATATTTT.

The J gene is TRBJ2-1, the V gene TRBV7-2; 13 positions match TRBD2. This CDR3 contains 15 residues. V gave up 8 bases and J gave up 9 bases; unmatched junction bases: 10. Germline V lookup: CDR1 SGHTA, CDR2 FQGNSA. The DNA of the CDR3 is TGTGCCAGCGGCTGGACTAGCGGGAGAGACGGTGAGCAGTTCTTC. Its translation: CASGWTSGRDGEQFF.

This clonotype appeared a few times. The gene calls are TRBV28 and TRBJ1-5; D remains unclear. Germline V gene sequence: CDR1 MDHEN, CDR2 SYDVKM. V was trimmed by 6 bases and J by 3 bases, leaving 18 bases between them. The CDR3 loop spans 16 amino acids. Here the CDR3 DNA reads TGTGCCAGCAGGAGTGTAGCAGGCTTCTACAATCAGCCCCAGCATTTT. Protein product: CASRSVAGFYNQPQHF.

Ten or more counts support this clonotype. The chain joins TRBV29-1 to TRBJ2-2; maybe TRBD1 (5 bases). V was pared by 5 bases and J by 6 bases, with 16 bases between. CDR3 length equals 14 residues. Germline CDR1 is SQVTM and CDR2 is ANQGSEA. DNA of the CDR3: TGCAGCGTTTTAGGGGCTCCTCGATCCGGGGAGCTGTTTTTT. Translation: CSVLGAPRSGELFF.

This clonotype was counted a few times. The chain joins TRBV3-1 to TRBJ2-1; the match to TRBD1 covers 7 bases. V lost 4 bases, J lost 2 bases, and 5 bases stayed unmatched. Germline loops: CDR1 LGHDT, CDR2 YNNKEL (reference sequence). The CDR3 is 15 amino acids. The CDR3 spells CASSRDRVTYNEQFF. Here the CDR3 DNA reads TGTGCCAGCAGCCGAGACAGGGTAACCTACAATGAGCAGTTCTTC.

Concerning this clonotype itself: This may come from a read error, since a much larger clone is one base off. This chain connects TRBV15 to TRBJ2-4, with D perhaps TRBD2 (6 bases). Germline CDR1 LNHNV, CDR2 YYDKDF (reference sequence). CDR3 length equals 15 residues. Trimming cost V 0 bases and J 12 bases, with 18 bases left between them. The CDR3 here is CATSRDRTGVDSQYF. The DNA for the CDR3 is TGTGCCACCAGCAGAGATCGAACGGGAGTCGACAGTCAGTACTTC. The full variable domain, with the rest looked up from reference TRBV15 and TRBJ2-4, is DAMVIQNPRYQVTQFGKPVTLSCSQTLNHNVMYWYQQKSSQAPKLLFHYYDKDFNNEADTPDNFQSRRPNTSFCFLDIRSPGLGDTAMYLCATSRDRTGVDSQYFGAGTRLSVL.

This clonotype was seen more than once but under ten times. The chain employs TRBV5-5 and TRBJ2-6; 9 nucleotides agree with TRBD1. The V gene end was trimmed by 1 base and the J gene end by 0 bases; junction bases not matched to a gene: 5. Germline lookup yields CDR1 SGHKS and CDR2 YYEKEE (reference sequence). The CDR3 length is 18 residues. CDR3 protein: CASSLSGQGISGANVLTF. For the CDR3, the DNA is TGTGCCAGCAGCTTGTCCGGACAGGGGATCTCTGGGGCCAACGTCCTGACTTTC. Full variable domain (rest looked up from reference TRBV5-5 and TRBJ2-6): DAGVTQSPTHLIKTRGQQVTLRCSPISGHKSVSWYQQVLGQGPQFIFQYYEKEERGRGNFPDRFSARQFPNYSSELNVNALLLGDSALYLCASSLSGQGISGANVLTFGAGSRLTVL.

This clonotype was picked up a small number of times. V and J are TRBV5-1 and TRBJ2-7; 9 bases match TRBD1. This CDR3 has 14 residues. With V trimmed by 4 bases and J by 6 bases, 8 bases remained unmatched. Germline CDR1 SGHRS, CDR2 YFSETQ. DNA of the CDR3: TGCGCCAGCAGCACGGGACAGGGAGCCGGCGAGCAGTACGTC. Protein: CASSTGQGAGEQYV.

This clonotype was picked up many times. The chain carries TRBV5-1 and TRBJ2-5; D is unclear. V was clipped by 1 base and J by 5 bases, with 15 bases between them. CDR1 and CDR2 from the germline V gene are SGHRS and YFSETQ. The length of the CDR3 is 15 residues. CDR3 protein: CASSLRQDLRETQYF. The CDR3 DNA reads as TGCGCCAGCAGCTTGCGGCAGGACCTAAGGGAGACCCAGTACTTC.

The chain joins TRBV5-1 to TRBJ2-3; D not certain. Trimming stripped 1 base from V and 2 bases from J, with 8 bases between. The germline gives CDR1 SGHRS, CDR2 YFSETQ. The CDR3 totals 14 residues. The CDR3 DNA is TGCGCCAGCAGCTTGTGGACCGCCACAGATACGCAGTATTTT. Protein: CASSLWTATDTQYF. Variable domain in full (rest from reference TRBV5-1 and TRBJ2-3): KAGVTQTPRYLIKTRGQQVTLSCSPISGHRSVSWYQQTPGQGLQFLFEYFSETQRNKGNFPGRFSGRQFSNSRSEMNVSTLELGDSALYLCASSLWTATDTQYFGPGTRLTVL.

This clonotype was recorded a few times. The chain joins TRBV24-1 to TRBJ2-1; the D is unclear. CDR1 KGHDR and CDR2 SFDVKD come from the germline V gene. The CDR3 covers 16 residues. V dropped 3 bases and J dropped 0 bases, with 11 bases sitting between them. The CDR3 nucleotides are TGTGCCACCAGTGATAGGGCGGATAGCTCCTACAATGAGCAGTTCTTC. This codes for CATSDRADSSYNEQFF.

The sample holds a few counts of this clonotype. The chain is built from TRBV20-1 and TRBJ2-7, with D maybe TRBD2 (5 bases). The CDR3 runs 12 residues. CDR1 and CDR2 (germline): DFQATT, SNEGSKA (reference sequence). V was clipped by 6 bases and J by 3 bases, with 12 bases between them. The CDR3 DNA reads TGCAGTGCGTACGGACTGGGCTACGAGCAGTACTTC. Amino acid sequence: CSAYGLGYEQYF.

This clonotype was seen only a few times. In nucleotides, the CDR3 is TGTGCCAGCAGCCAGCTGACAGGGGGAGAGGGGGAGCTGTTTTTT. Translating gives CASSQLTGGEGELFF. The rearrangement uses TRBV5-8 and TRBJ2-2; 9 nucleotides agree with TRBD1. There are 15 residues in the CDR3. The V and J ends lost 4 bases and 8 bases, in that order; junction bases with no gene match: 9. Germline values: CDR1 SGHTS, CDR2 YDEGEE. Filled out from reference TRBV5-8 and TRBJ2-2, the complete variable domain reads EAGVTQSPTHLIKTRGQQATLRCSPISGHTSVYWYQQALGLGLQFLLWYDEGEERNRGNFPPRFSGRQFPNYSSELNVNALELEDSALYLCASSQLTGGEGELFFGEGSRLTVL.

The rearrangement uses TRBV15 and TRBJ1-5; D uncertain. In germline, CDR1 is LNHNV, CDR2 YYDKDF (reference sequence). This CDR3 is 14 amino acids long. V shed 1 base and J shed 5 bases, with 9 bases lying between them. CDR3 nucleotide sequence: TGTGCCACCAGCAGAGCGGGCCGGGATCAGCCCCAGCATTTT. This encodes CATSRAGRDQPQHF.

This chain connects TRBV6-2 or TRBV6-3 to TRBJ1-4, with a possible D match to TRBD1 (5 bases). The CDR3 has 14 residues. Per germline, CDR1 MNHEY and CDR2 SVGEGT. Deletions cut 7 bases from V and 8 bases from J, with 17 bases between. For the CDR3, the DNA is TGTGCCAGCATCCCAGGGAACCGGGCCGAAAAACTGTTTTTT. Translating gives CASIPGNRAEKLFF.

The chain uses TRBV5-1 and TRBJ2-1; 7 nucleotides agree with TRBD2. The V segment lost 4 bases and the J segment 6 bases; nucleotides outside the gene matches: 10. Germline-derived CDR1 and CDR2 are SGHRS and YFSETQ. This CDR3 has 15 residues. CDR3 DNA sequence: TGCGCCAGCAGCCCCCTGCTGGCGGGAGTCAATGAGCAGTTCTTC. Translation: CASSPLLAGVNEQFF.

The chain couples TRBV20-1 to TRBJ2-1; TRBD1 aligns across 7 bases. The CDR3 length is 13 residues. V shed 4 bases, J shed 10 bases, and the junction held 10 bases outside the gene matches. Germline values: CDR1 DFQATT, CDR2 SNEGSKA (reference sequence). CDR3 residues: CSATIPTGSEQFF. The CDR3, as DNA: TGCAGTGCTACCATACCGACAGGGAGCGAGCAGTTCTTC.

The chain has TRBV12-3 or TRBV12-4 and TRBJ1-5; D unclear. Trimming took 5 bases from V and 0 from J, leaving 8 bases between them. There are 14 residues in the CDR3. The CDR3 region has the DNA TGTGCCAGCAGTCCCAGGTATAGCAATCAGCCCCAGCATTTT. As protein: CASSPRYSNQPQHF.

This clonotype was seen only a few times. J is TRBJ1-1 and V is TRBV7-9; 11 bases line up with TRBD1. Germline loops: CDR1 SEHNR, CDR2 FQNEAQ (reference sequence). Losses at the gene ends were 6 bases for V and 5 bases for J; bases not matched to a gene: 5. This CDR3 is built from 14 residues. The CDR3 region is CASRGQGGGTEAFF. Here the CDR3 DNA reads TGTGCCAGCAGGGGACAGGGGGGCGGGACTGAAGCTTTCTTT.